A single sample is the source of the 15 T cell receptor beta chains below, sequenced in a study of shared clonotypes between healthy human individuals. Assay: immunoSEQ multiplex PCR; the TCRdb copy retains only in-frame clones and omits some. The sample contains 450,000 or so clones, more than 70% of which appear only once. The sample was PBMCs. These receptors were collected from a woman between 40 and 55 years old in good health. Some clones in this sample may be carry-over from other donors' samples.

In this sample, this clone turned up a few times. The genes are TRBV5-5 and TRBJ1-4; no clear D gene. Between the trimmed V and J ends, which lost 5 bases and 4 bases, there was a span of 12 bases. This CDR3 contains 14 residues. CDR1 is SGHKS, CDR2 YYEKEE, per germline (reference sequence). The CDR3 sequence is CASSFRANNEKLFF. CDR3 DNA sequence: TGTGCCAGCAGTTTCCGGGCCAATAATGAAAAACTGTTTTTT.

V is TRBV7-8 and J is TRBJ1-1; D remains ambiguous. Germline V gene lookup returns CDR1 SGHVS and CDR2 FQNEAQ. Trimming took off 9 bases at V and 1 base at J, with 15 bases between the two ends. This CDR3 has 14 amino acids. The CDR3 sequence: CASRARGGNTEAFF. The CDR3 bases are TGTGCCAGTAGGGCCCGGGGAGGGAACACTGAAGCTTTCTTT.

About this clone itself: One base separates it from a far larger clone, so it is likely a read error. This sequence joins TRBV29-1 and TRBJ2-3; 9 nucleotides line up with TRBD2. Germline V gene sequence: CDR1 SQVTM, CDR2 ANQGSEA. The CDR3 consists of 20 residues. V lost 0 bases and J lost 0; bases outside the gene matches: 16. CDR3 nucleotides: TGCAGCGTTGAAGATCGGGGCGAAACTAGCGGGTTTCCCAGCACAGATACGCAGTATTTT. Protein sequence: CSVEDRGETSGFPSTDTQYF.

Points on this clone: The sample carries other DNA sequences with the same CDR3. CDR3 in DNA: TGCGCCAGCAGCTTATCAGCGGGAGGGAACACCGGGGAGCTGTTTTTT. It is translated as CASSLSAGGNTGELFF. The gene calls are TRBV5-1 and TRBJ2-2, with 9 bases that match TRBD2. Germline-derived CDR1 and CDR2 are SGHRS and YFSETQ. The CDR3 covers 16 residues. Germline trimming cut 2 bases from V and 1 base from J; bases unmatched to any gene: 3.

The chain joins TRBV7-2 to TRBJ1-1; a possible D gene is TRBD1 (5 bases). Germline-derived CDR1 and CDR2 are SGHTA and FQGNSA. The CDR3 is 14 amino acids. Trimming stripped 1 base from V and 4 bases from J, with 10 bases between. The CDR3 region has the DNA TGTGCCAGCAGCTTAGACGGGACGGCCACTGAAGCTTTCTTT. Its protein product is CASSLDGTATEAFF.

This clone was observed a handful of times. The chain has TRBV27 and TRBJ2-3; D remains ambiguous. The germline CDR1 and CDR2 sequences are MNHEY and SMNVEV (reference sequence). CDR3 length: 10 amino acids. Trimming pared 10 bases from V and 0 bases from J, leaving 2 bases between. CDR3 region: CAISTDTQYF. The CDR3 DNA reads as TGTGCCATCAGCACAGATACGCAGTATTTT.

Many counts were recorded for this clone. Other DNA sequences within the sample encode an identical CDR3. The rearrangement links TRBV10-2 to TRBJ2-3; D unresolved. Trimming took off 6 bases at V and 2 bases at J, with 6 bases between the two ends. The CDR3 sequence is 12 residues long. CDR1 and CDR2 from the germline V gene are WSHSY and SAAADI. The CDR3 sequence: CASSLNTDTQYF. The DNA of the CDR3 is TGCGCCAGCAGCCTAAACACAGATACGCAGTATTTT.

This chain links TRBV5-1 with TRBJ1-4; 9 nucleotides align to TRBD1. Germline CDR1 is SGHRS and CDR2 is YFSETQ. The CDR3 is 15 residues long. V lost 5 bases to trimming and J lost 5 bases; unmatched junction nucleotides: 7. CDR3 sequence: CASRLTGGENEKLFF. In nucleotides, the CDR3 is TGCGCCAGCAGACTCACAGGGGGCGAGAATGAAAAACTGTTTTTT.

The rearrangement links TRBV7-9 to TRBJ1-3; TRBD1 might be the D (5 bases). From germline, CDR1 is SEHNR and CDR2 FQNEAQ (reference sequence). Trimming removed 4 bases from V and 10 bases from J, with 11 bases in between. The CDR3 length is 12 residues. The CDR3 coding sequence is TGTGCCAGCAGCTCCGCAGGGCGGACCATATATTTT. The encoded protein is CASSSAGRTIYF.

V and J are TRBV5-6 and TRBJ2-7, with a tentative D call TRBD2 (5 bases). V was trimmed by 10 bases and J by 4 bases, leaving 18 bases between them. In germline, CDR1 is SGHDT, CDR2 YYEEEE. The CDR3 runs 13 residues. The CDR3 DNA follows: TGTGCCGCCCTTTCGGGGATTGCTTACGAGCAGTACTTC. Its translation: CAALSGIAYEQYF.

A few counts support this clone. The chain recombines TRBV5-1 with TRBJ2-7; 7 bases fit TRBD1. The germline CDR1 and CDR2 sequences are SGHRS and YFSETQ. CDR3 size: 14 residues. Unmatched junction bases numbered 7, after V lost 2 bases and J lost 5 bases. CDR3 protein: CASSFLTGTDEQYF. In DNA form, the CDR3 reads TGCGCCAGCAGCTTCCTGACAGGGACGGACGAGCAGTACTTC.

The J gene is TRBJ2-7, the V gene TRBV6-5; TRBD2 aligns across 10 bases. V gave up 0 bases and J gave up 6 bases; unmatched junction bases: 5. The germline V gene encodes CDR1 MNHEY and CDR2 SVGAGI. The CDR3 totals 15 residues. The CDR3 here is CASSYSLAGAGEQYF. The CDR3 DNA follows: TGTGCCAGCAGTTACTCCCTAGCGGGAGCCGGCGAGCAGTACTTC.

The J gene is TRBJ2-7, the V gene TRBV11-2; 8 nucleotides align to TRBD2. Germline values: CDR1 SGHAT, CDR2 FQNNGV. V lost 5 bases and J lost 0; bases outside the gene matches: 18. This CDR3 comprises 19 residues. CDR3 sequence: CASSPGKGGAGGPSYEQYF. In nucleotides, the CDR3 is TGTGCCAGCAGCCCGGGTAAAGGAGGGGCGGGAGGCCCCTCCTACGAGCAGTACTTC.

A few counts support this clone. The chain joins TRBV19 to TRBJ2-7; TRBD2 agrees at 14 bases. The CDR3 length is 15 residues. Trimming removed 1 base from V and 5 bases from J; junction bases left unmatched: 1. Germline V CDR1 and CDR2: LNHDA, SQIVND (reference sequence). DNA for the CDR3: TGTGCCAGTAGTATAGGGACTAGCGGGAGGAACGAGCAGTACTTC. This encodes CASSIGTSGRNEQYF.

Remarks on this clone: A far larger clone is one base from this, pointing to a likely read error. This chain joins TRBV5-1 and TRBJ2-2, with 8 bases lining up with TRBD2. Germline loops: CDR1 SGHRS, CDR2 YFSETQ. V shed 3 bases and J 3 bases; nucleotides not matched to a gene: 1. The CDR3 length is 14 residues. The CDR3, as DNA: TGCGCCAGCAGCTCGGGACTAGACACCGGGGAGCTGTTTTTT. It yields the protein CASSSGLDTGELFF.